A selection of T cell receptor beta chains follows, all from one sample in a study of Tregs in tolerant kidney transplant recipients. Method: immunoSEQ multiplex PCR; TCRdb's copy keeps in-frame clones and lacks some. The sample contains 20,000 to 25,000 clones, approximately 81% of which appear only once. The sequences come from CD8+ T cells from blood (PBMCs), collected 6 months after the transplant. Source of these receptors: a human patient who received a combined kidney and bone marrow transplant. The graft donor may account for some of the T cells. Each CDR3 is given with its conserved first and last residue. A D gene is named only where the DNA matches it firmly. Clone sizes are given selectively: once, few, many, or a class where the clone is expanded.

D gene	clone size	V gene	J gene	CDR3 DNA	CDR3 protein
.	.	TRBV4-1	TRBJ2-7	TGCGCCAGCAGCCAAGATTCGACAGGATACTACGAGCAGTACTTC	CASSQDSTGYYEQYF
TRBD2	.	TRBV5-6	TRBJ2-7	TGTGCCAGCAGCTTTGGGACTAGCCACGAGCAGTACTTC	CASSFGTSHEQYF
TRBD1	.	TRBV9	TRBJ1-6	TGTGCCAGCAATGACGGGACAGGGGTTTCACCCCTCCACTTT	CASNDGTGVSPLHF
.	.	TRBV12-5	TRBJ2-1	TGTGCTAGTGGTTTGACCCAGACAGGCCCCATTGAGCAGTTCTTC	CASGLTQTGPIEQFF
.	.	TRBV27	TRBJ2-6	TGTGCCAGCAGTTTAGGAGGGTTTACTGGGGCCAACGTCCTGACTTTC	CASSLGGFTGANVLTF
.	.	TRBV4-2	TRBJ1-2	TGTGCCAGCAGCTGTTGCTTAGCCACTAACTATGGCTACACCTTC	CASSCCLATNYGYTF
.	.	TRBV7-9	TRBJ2-3	TGTGCCAGCAGAAAAGGGGACACAGATACGCAGTATTTT	CASRKGDTDTQYF
.	.	TRBV11-3	TRBJ2-2	TGTGCCAGCAGCTTAGAGGCAACCGGGGAGCTGTTTTTT	CASSLEATGELFF
.	once	TRBV5-6	TRBJ2-2	TGTGCCAGCAGCTTGGGCACAGTCGGGGAGCTGTTTTTT	CASSLGTVGELFF
TRBD1	.	TRBV9	TRBJ2-7	TGTGCCAGCAGCGCCGGGACAGGGTTCTCCTACGAGCAGTACTTC	CASSAGTGFSYEQYF
TRBD1	.	TRBV18	TRBJ1-1	TGTGCCAGCTCATGGACAGGGACTGAAGCTTTCTTT	CASSWTGTEAFF
TRBD2	.	TRBV6-5	TRBJ2-1	TGTGCCAGCAGTTACTCTAGCGGGAGAACTCGCCAGTTCTTC	CASSYSSGRTRQFF
TRBD2	.	TRBV14	TRBJ2-1	TGTGCCAGCAGCCAATTTGGACTAGCCGGTGAGCAGTTCTTC	CASSQFGLAGEQFF
.	.	TRBV27	TRBJ2-7	TGTGCCAGCAGGCTAGGCTACGAGCAGTACTTC	CASRLGYEQYF
TRBD1	.	TRBV28	TRBJ2-3	TGTGCCAGCAGTTCTCGACAGGGGGCCACAGATACGCAGTATTTT	CASSSRQGATDTQYF
TRBD1	.	TRBV2	TRBJ2-7	TGTGCCAGCAGTTCCCCCGGACAGGGGGCGGTGTTTTACGAGCAGTACTTC	CASSSPGQGAVFYEQYF
TRBD1	few	TRBV7-8	TRBJ1-2	TGTGCCAGCAGCCTCGGGACAGGAAGTAGCGGCTACACCTTC	CASSLGTGSSGYTF
.	.	TRBV19	TRBJ2-1	TGTGCCAGTCTAAGCCAGGGCTTGGGCTACAATGAGCAGTTCTTC	CASLSQGLGYNEQFF
TRBD1	.	TRBV9	TRBJ1-2	TGTGCCAGCAGCGTAGAGGGACAGGGGGTTCTCTTCTCTGGCTACACCTTC	CASSVEGQGVLFSGYTF
.	.	TRBV19	TRBJ2-5	TGTGCCAGTAGTATGGCGGGACAGTGGGAGACCCAGTACTTC	CASSMAGQWETQYF
TRBD1	.	TRBV10-3	TRBJ1-1	TGTGCCATCAGTGAGTCGGGGACAGGGTACACTGAAGCTTTCTTT	CAISESGTGYTEAFF
TRBD1	.	TRBV5-1	TRBJ1-2	TGCGCCAGCAGCCTACTTACAGGGGGCCTGACTGATGGCTACACCTTC	CASSLLTGGLTDGYTF
.	few	TRBV4-3	TRBJ1-1	TGCGCCAGCAGCCAAGATTCGTTGGGACACCCTGAAGCTTTCTTT	CASSQDSLGHPEAFF
TRBD1	.	TRBV9	TRBJ2-1	TGTGCCAGCAGCGTAGAAGGACGACAGGGCCTGTACAATGAGCAGTTCTTC	CASSVEGRQGLYNEQFF
TRBD2	once	TRBV2	TRBJ2-5	TGTGCCAGCTCCGGGGCGGGAGGCCAAGAGACCCAGTACTTC	CASSGAGGQETQYF
.	.	TRBV5-6	TRBJ2-1	TGTGCCAGCAGCTCTTATAACAATGAGCAGTTCTTC	CASSSYNNEQFF
TRBD2	.	TRBV4-2	TRBJ2-1	TGTGCCAGCAGCCAAGAGTCCAGCGGGGTTTACAATGAGCAGTTCTTC	CASSQESSGVYNEQFF
.	.	TRBV7-9	TRBJ2-3	TGTGCCAGCAGCTTAAGTGCGAGTTCCTCGCGCACAGATACGCAGTATTTT	CASSLSASSSRTDTQYF
TRBD2	.	TRBV7-9	TRBJ2-1	TGTGCCAGCTCGAGCGGGAGCTCTTACAATGAGCAGTTCTTC	CASSSGSSYNEQFF
.	.	TRBV5-8	TRBJ1-1	TGTGCCAGCAGCTTGGTGCCCACAGGGCCGGGCACTGAAGCTTTCTTT	CASSLVPTGPGTEAFF
.	.	TRBV7-9	TRBJ2-1	TGTGCCAGCAGTCAGTCACCGGAGCAGTTCTTC	CASSQSPEQFF
TRBD1	few	TRBV4-1	TRBJ2-2	TGCGCCAGCAGCCAAGATGTACAGGGGGGAGGGGAGCTGTTTTTT	CASSQDVQGGGELFF
TRBD1	.	TRBV13	TRBJ1-2	TGTGCCAGCAGTTTGGACAGGAACTATGGCTACACCTTC	CASSLDRNYGYTF
TRBD2	.	TRBV14	TRBJ2-1	TGTGCCAGCAGCCAGGCGGGGGGGAGGGGAAATGATGAGCAGTTCTTC	CASSQAGGRGNDEQFF
.	.	TRBV4-1	TRBJ2-7	TGCGCCAGCAGCCACCTAGGCGAGGACTACGAGCAGTACTTC	CASSHLGEDYEQYF
TRBD1	.	TRBV4-3	TRBJ2-3	TGCGCCAGCAGCCAGAGGGACAGAATGGATACGCAGTATTTT	CASSQRDRMDTQYF
.	medium-sized	TRBV18	TRBJ1-2	TGTGCCAGCTCACCGGCCGGGTTAAGGAGGGCAAACTATGGCTACACCTTC	CASSPAGLRRANYGYTF
.	.	TRBV7-9	TRBJ2-7	TGTGCCAGCAGCTTAGTTGGTCTGGGAGCCAACTCCTACGAGCAGTACTTC	CASSLVGLGANSYEQYF
.	many	TRBV7-3	TRBJ1-1	TGTGCCAGCAGCTTCGGGGGTGTGAACACTGAAGCTTTCTTT	CASSFGGVNTEAFF
TRBD2	few	TRBV7-8	TRBJ2-3	TGTGCCAGCAGCCTTGGGGAGCGGGGGCTCTTGGATACGCAGTATTTT	CASSLGERGLLDTQYF
TRBD1	few	TRBV14	TRBJ1-5	TGTGCCAGCATCAGGGGGTCGACAGGGGACGATCAGCCCCAGCATTTT	CASIRGSTGDDQPQHF
.	.	TRBV1	TRBJ2-1	TGCACCAGCAGCCAAACCCAATACGGGAGTTTCTACAATGAGCAGTTCTTC	CTSSQTQYGSFYNEQFF
.	.	TRBV28	TRBJ2-7	TGTGCCAGCAGTTTATGGGGGCCCTCCTACGAGCAGTACTTC	CASSLWGPSYEQYF
TRBD1	few	TRBV27	TRBJ1-6	TGTGCCAGCAGGGCAGGGACAGGATCTTTTAATTCACCCCTCCACTTT	CASRAGTGSFNSPLHF
.	.	TRBV5-1	TRBJ2-7	TGCGCCAGCAGCTTGGCGGGACACATGGGCTCCTACGAGCAGTACTTC	CASSLAGHMGSYEQYF
TRBD1	.	TRBV4-1	TRBJ2-7	TGCGCCAGCAGCCGCTACCAGGGGACAGGCACAAAGCAGTACTTC	CASSRYQGTGTKQYF
TRBD2	.	TRBV7-3	TRBJ2-3	TGTGCCAGCAGCCCATGGGCGGGAGCAGATACGCAGTATTTT	CASSPWAGADTQYF
.	once	TRBV4-1	TRBJ2-3	TGCGCCAGCAGCCAAGGGAGAGATACGCAGTATTTT	CASSQGRDTQYF
.	.	TRBV4-1	TRBJ2-1	TGCGCCAGCAGCCATTCCGGGAACAATGAGCAGTTCTTC	CASSHSGNNEQFF
.	.	TRBV19	TRBJ2-2	TGTGCCGCGCTGGCCAGGGGCACCGGGGAGCTGTTTTTT	CAALARGTGELFF
TRBD2	.	TRBV11-2	TRBJ2-3	TGTGCCAGCAGCTCTAGCGGGGCTAGCACAGATACGCAGTATTTT	CASSSSGASTDTQYF
TRBD2	.	TRBV19	TRBJ2-7	TGTGCCAGTAGTATTAATGGGGGGGGTATCTACGAGCAGTACTTC	CASSINGGGIYEQYF
.	few	TRBV4-3	TRBJ2-5	TGCGCCAGCAGCCAAGAGGGTCGGGGGGCGGCGGACTGGGAGACCCAGTACTTC	CASSQEGRGAADWETQYF
.	.	TRBV9	TRBJ2-7	TGTGCCAGCAGCGTAGTAAAAAGGGAGACAGGCTCCGAGCAGTACTTC	CASSVVKRETGSEQYF
TRBD2	.	TRBV11-3	TRBJ2-5	TGTGCCAGCAGCCCCAGACTAGCGGGGGCCCAAGAGACCCAGTACTTC	CASSPRLAGAQETQYF
TRBD2	.	TRBV7-9	TRBJ2-1	TGTGCCAGCAGCTCGTTCCTTAGCGGGAGCGATGAGCAGTTCTTC	CASSSFLSGSDEQFF
.	.	TRBV4-2	TRBJ2-1	TGTGCCAGCAGCCAAGATGAGGCGGGGGCCACCTACAATGAGCAGTTCTTC	CASSQDEAGATYNEQFF
TRBD2	.	TRBV7-9	TRBJ2-2	TGTGCCAGCAGCTTCCCCACGACGGGACTAGCCTTAAACACCGGGGAGCTGTTTTTT	CASSFPTTGLALNTGELFF
TRBD1	.	TRBV27	TRBJ2-7	TGTGCCAGCAGTTTATCGCCCGGGACAGGGTCCTACGAGCAGTACTTC	CASSLSPGTGSYEQYF